This T cell receptor beta chain was documented in a study of naive and memory T cell subsets. This clonotype turned up a few times. The target antigen is unknown. An equimolar mix of two oligonucleotides served as the beta constant-region primer for TRBC1 and TRBC2. Nested alpha and beta constant-region primers with the SP2 primer drove four PCR rounds on ligated cDNA. Ligation attached a single-stranded oligonucleotide with a 12-nucleotide UMI and the SP2 primer to the cDNA 3' end. TCRdb fed the UMI-ligation and nested PCR reads into MiXCR, producing one record per CDR3 protein. The table lists roughly 100,000 distinct CDR3 sequences, roughly 12% of them singletons. CDR1 and CDR2 (germline): SEHNR, FQNEAQ (reference sequence). The CDR3 covers 17 residues. V lost 5 bases and J lost 0, with 18 bases in between. From the second PCR step, alpha and beta chains were amplified apart. Cells stained for CD3, CD4, CD8, CD45RA and CD27 were sorted into four subsets.

Whole-study findings and limits: Naive repertoires, especially CD8, held a few larger clonotypes, possibly memory cells re-expressing CD45RA.

This clonotype was obtained from a human donor in good health. Sequencing was performed on naive CD4+ T cells from blood. The chain joins TRBV7-9 to TRBJ2-3, with D perhaps TRBD1 (6 bases). CDR3 DNA: TGTGCCAGCAGCCCGATTAGAAGAACAGGGAGCACAGATACGCAGTATTTT. This encodes CASSPIRRTGSTDTQYF.